This is a list of T cell receptor beta chains from one sample in a study of T-cell memory formation after mild COVID-19. TCRdb used MiXCR to reprocess the 5' RACE reads, holding one entry per CDR3 protein. The repertoire holds roughly 450,000 distinct CDR3 sequences, with roughly 18% as singletons. The sequenced sample consisted of PBMCs or a T cell subset sorted from them (not recorded which). All receptors derive from a man between 18 and 29 years old who had mild COVID-19 (a few samples of this study predate the infection). Cell type and time point are not known. Both conserved end residues are part of each CDR3. A D gene is named only where the DNA matches it firmly. The listing skips clone size in some rows; elsewhere it reads once, few, many or a size class.

d_call j_call clone_size v_call cdr3_nt cdr3_aa
TRBD1 TRBJ1-2 NA TRBV7-9 TGTGCCAGCAGCGTACCTTCCGGGACAGCGTACTTC CASSVPSGTAYF
NA TRBJ2-3 few TRBV4-3 TGCGCCAGCAGCCAAGAGGCCAGTAACACAGATACGCAGTATTTT CASSQEASNTDTQYF
TRBD1 TRBJ2-7 NA TRBV29-1 TGCAGCGTTGAACTGGACAGGGGGCGATCCTACGAGCAGTACTTC CSVELDRGRSYEQYF
TRBD2 TRBJ2-3 NA TRBV5-1 TGCGCCAGCAGCTCCACGGCGGGGGGGCCGGTAGATACGCAGTATTTT CASSSTAGGPVDTQYF
NA TRBJ2-3 NA TRBV15 TGTGCCACCAGCATTGGGGAGGTGAGCACAGATACGCAGTATTTT CATSIGEVSTDTQYF
TRBD1 TRBJ1-1 few TRBV11-2 TGTGCCAGCAGCTTCCAGGGGGCTGAAGCTTTCTTT CASSFQGAEAFF
TRBD1 TRBJ1-1 few TRBV7-2 TGTGCCAGCAGCTCACCCCCGGGGACAGGATGGGCCACTGAAGCTTTCTTT CASSSPPGTGWATEAFF
TRBD1 TRBJ2-1 NA TRBV27 TGTGCCAGCACCCAGGGGGCCCTCTCCTACAATGAGCAGTTCTTC CASTQGALSYNEQFF
NA TRBJ1-1 NA TRBV27 TGTGCCAGCAGCCAAGGGGGGGGGTTCCCTGAAGCTTTCTTT CASSQGGGFPEAFF
TRBD2 TRBJ2-3 NA TRBV5-5 TGTGCCAGCAGCAATAGCGGGGGGGCGAGTACGCAGTATTTT CASSNSGGASTQYF
TRBD2 TRBJ2-3 few TRBV7-2 TGTGCCAGCAGCTCTCTAGCGGGGGGGACCACAGATACGCAGTATTTT CASSSLAGGTTDTQYF
TRBD1 TRBJ2-6 NA TRBV7-3 TGTGCCAGCAGCTTAATGCAGGGGGAGCCTGGGGCCAACGTCCTGACTTTC CASSLMQGEPGANVLTF
NA TRBJ2-3 few TRBV12-3/TRBV12-4 TGTGCCAGCAGTTTAAGGGTCGGAGATACGCAGTATTTT CASSLRVGDTQYF
NA TRBJ1-3 few TRBV28 TGTGCCAGCAGTTTCTCCAGCGGAAACACCATATATTTT CASSFSSGNTIYF
NA TRBJ2-7 few TRBV6-2/TRBV6-3 TGTGCCAGCAGTTACGCCGGACCCTACGAGCAGTACTTC CASSYAGPYEQYF
TRBD1 TRBJ2-1 many TRBV12-3/TRBV12-4 TGTGCCAGCAGCCATAACCGGGGACAGGCGGGTCCGACGGTCTTC CASSHNRGQAGPTVF
TRBD1 TRBJ1-2 many TRBV5-1 TGCGCCAGCAGACGACCGGGACAGAACTATGGCTACACCTTC CASRRPGQNYGYTF
NA TRBJ1-1 NA TRBV4-3 TGCGCCAGCAGCCGAACAAGTTGGACTGAAGCTTTCTTT CASSRTSWTEAFF
NA TRBJ2-5 few TRBV7-8 TGTGCCAGCAGCTTACCACGCCGCATAGCCCCCCTGGCCCAGTACTTC CASSLPRRIAPLAQYF
NA TRBJ2-2 NA TRBV7-8 TGTGCCAGCAGCTTTCGTCTCTCCGGGGAGCTGTTTTTT CASSFRLSGELFF